This T cell receptor (beta chain) was profiled in a study of PD-1 blockade in classical Hodgkin lymphoma (dated by TCRdb to 2020 to 2021). About the investigation overall: Nivolumab dosing was 3 mg/kg intravenously every 2 weeks, continuing until either disease progression or unacceptable toxicity. To define a peripheral blood immune signature of response to PD-1 blockade in classical Hodgkin lymphoma, the study combined TCR beta sequencing with CyTOF. Broad study findings and their caveats: Among trial patients, those achieving complete response had baseline diversity similar to that of newly diagnosed patients, while diversity was significantly lower in partial responders and progressors. Patients starting nivolumab less than 1 year after ASCT had lower diversity and were excluded from later analyses to avoid confounding by immune reconstitution. The study was limited to a single clinical trial cohort, and causes of repertoire differences, possibly disease activity or prior therapy, remained undefined. By C4D1, a significant rise was seen in CD4+ TCR diversity but not in CD8+ TCR diversity (p=0.0027 vs p=0.16), and the rise was most apparent among complete responders (p=0.02). Baseline TCR diversity was reported to be lower in newly diagnosed patients than in healthy donors, and even lower in relapsed/refractory patients.

After removal of 5 bases from V and 5 bases from J, the junction retains 7 bases not matched to a gene. The germline V gene (reference sequence) supplies CDR1 SEHNR and CDR2 FQNEAQ. The CDR3 spans 15 residues, from the cysteine through the phenylalanine. Only CDR3 DNA remains: 45 bases, in frame from the first base. The time point label, read with the paper, signifies: cycle 2 day 1 (C2D1) of nivolumab. Every trial patient had relapsed following autologous stem cell transplantation, and prior brentuximab vedotin exposure was what differed among cohorts A, B and C. The trial cohort included roughly 60 patients with relapsed/refractory classical Hodgkin lymphoma, and each patient had a best overall response of complete response, partial response or progressive disease. In the multi-cohort phase II CheckMate 205 trial, trial patients received single-agent nivolumab. An independent review committee assessed best overall response by applying the 2007 International Working Group response criteria. Trial PBMCs were obtained immediately prior to nivolumab initiation (C1D1) and on therapy at cycle 2 day 1 and cycle 4 day 1. Peripheral blood was collected in 8 mL Vacutainer Cell Preparation Tubes, from which PBMCs were isolated by centrifugation and then cryopreserved.

Concerning this clone: Its specific antigen is unknown. Base qualities are not recorded, but no much larger clone differs from it by a single base.

Genomic DNA was isolated using the Qiagen DNeasy kit from unsorted PBMCs as well as from negatively selected CD4+ and CD8+ fractions. Amplification of TCR beta CDR3 regions was done by immunoSEQ multiplex PCR with primers that anneal to V and J segments. Amplification bias was minimized using a synthetic immune receptor repertoire, and residual bias was removed computationally after sequencing. The paper's data handling went like this. Repertoire diversity was quantified as the Shannon entropy index using custom Python scripts. Unsorted, CD4+ and CD8+ repertoires were examined separately, except in combined analyses, for which CD4+ and CD8+ sequences were merged in silico. Clonal expansion was defined as at least a 2-fold frequency increase after treatment relative to C1D1, with a pseudocount of 0.5 for undetected baseline clones. Singleton clones were defined as clones with 0 or 1 copy at C1D1, and non-singleton clones were defined as clones with 2 or more copies. Clones expanded in unsorted samples were assigned a CD4+, CD8+ or unknown annotation through matching of protein sequences in sorted samples from the same patient. Wilcoxon tests on paired samples were used to test diversity changes from C1D1 to C4D1. The immuneACCESS repertoire file appears here via TCRdb, limited to in-frame rearrangements. These files lack a portion of the clones; in checked studies, under half of the deficit traces to unresolved V genes, and the cause of the others is not known. V, J and clone size derive from that table, while D and trimming were established from the DNA sequence. The sample profile shows 100,000 to 130,000 clones; nearly 90% of them were found once. The ten largest clones add up to just under 20% of the sample.

The clonotype was recovered from a human donor with classical Hodgkin lymphoma. The chain employs TRBV7-9 and TRBJ2-1, with 9 bases in between that match TRBD2. The material was peripheral blood mononuclear cells (PBMCs), obtained before the second cycle of nivolumab. The DNA is as follows: TGTGCCAGCAGCCACCGACTAGCGGAGGACAATGAGCAGTTCTTC. Its amino acids are CASSHRLAEDNEQFF.